Reported below is one TCR beta chain. Its antigen is as yet unknown. Other DNA sequences from this sample encode an identical CDR3 as well. The sample belongs to a study of shared clonotypes between healthy human individuals. Findings and caveats of the study: Among a few donors, about 5% of naive CD4 clonotypes were found in common.

The authors split each subset's genomic DNA evenly across several immunoSEQ plates. Authors' methods: ImmunoSEQ gave junction-only sequences without quality scores, so filtering differed. Generated by immunoSEQ multiplex PCR, the TCRdb table keeps only in-frame clones and is missing some. For V, J and clone size, that table is used; D and trimming come from the DNA. The table lists about 1 million clones, around 76% of them singletons. CD45RA-negative memory and CD45RA+ naive subsets were split from the CD4+ cells. The CDR3 has 16 amino acids. J was trimmed by 0 bases and V by 6 bases; bases with no gene match: 5. Per the germline V gene, CDR1 is LGHNT and CDR2 is FRNRAP.

The source material was memory CD4+ T cells sorted from blood. Subset in this sample: CD45RA-negative fraction. V and J are TRBV12-5 and TRBJ2-6; TRBD2 aligns across 7 bases. This TCR was sampled from a man aged 18-30 years in good health. Here the CDR3 reads CASGWTGGSGANVLTF. The CDR3 coding sequence is TGTGCTAGTGGATGGACGGGGGGCTCTGGGGCCAACGTCCTGACTTTC.